This T cell receptor (beta chain) came from a study of neoadjuvant anti-PD-1 for oral cavity cancer. Study context: Patients without progression received a fourth nivolumab dose around day 43, then surgical resection on days 50-56.

On this clone itself: What it recognizes is unknown.

Trimming left V 0 bases short and J 7 bases short, with 15 bases between. CDR3 size: 16 residues. Germline V gives CDR1 SGHDN, CDR2 FVKESK. Study observations and caveats: After neoadjuvant nivolumab, PBMC T cell clonality was significantly higher in non-responders than responders.

Noted time point: after neoadjuvant nivolumab, at surgical resection. Assay: immunoSEQ multiplex PCR; the TCRdb copy retains only in-frame clones and omits some. Here the sample spans some 14,000 clones, 65% to 75% being singletons. The rearrangement joins TRBV14 to TRBJ2-2; D is possibly TRBD1 (5 bases). The sample here was PBMCs, taken after nivolumab (anti-PD-1) treatment. The TCR sequence derives from a person aged 40-85 years with oral cavity squamous cell carcinoma. CDR3 nucleotides: TGTGCCAGCAGCCAAGAACGTCAGGGTCGCGGCGGGGAGCTGTTTTTT. It is translated as CASSQERQGRGGELFF.